This T cell receptor beta chain was identified during a study of Graves' ophthalmopathy and Graves' hyperthyroidism. Study background: The term stable hyperthyroidism indicated an absence of ophthalmopathy within 18 months of follow-up.

The CDR3 spans 12 residues. CDR1 DFQATT and CDR2 SNEGSKA come from the germline V gene (reference sequence). V was pared by 3 bases and J by 3 bases, with 9 bases between. Patients were diagnosed from clinical symptoms, serum thyroxine, TRAb, thyroid ultrasound and orbital computed tomography. This clonotype has a count of ten or more. Amplification from RNA transcripts yielded the TCR beta CDR3 regions. An initial RT-PCR round employing HTBI primers preceded a second-round multiplex PCR. TCRdb independently ran MiXCR on the multiplex PCR reads; one entry per CDR3 protein. The repertoire holds approximately 1.2 million distinct CDR3 sequences, with about two fifths as singletons.

The chain recombines TRBV20-1 with TRBJ2-7; tentative D call: TRBD1 (5 bases). This sequence originates from an adult man with Graves' hyperthyroidism. The sequencing sample was made of peripheral blood or thyroid tissue (not recorded which). CDR3 in amino acids: CSASEDIYEQYF. The CDR3 region has the DNA TGCAGTGCTAGTGAGGACATCTACGAGCAGTACTTC.